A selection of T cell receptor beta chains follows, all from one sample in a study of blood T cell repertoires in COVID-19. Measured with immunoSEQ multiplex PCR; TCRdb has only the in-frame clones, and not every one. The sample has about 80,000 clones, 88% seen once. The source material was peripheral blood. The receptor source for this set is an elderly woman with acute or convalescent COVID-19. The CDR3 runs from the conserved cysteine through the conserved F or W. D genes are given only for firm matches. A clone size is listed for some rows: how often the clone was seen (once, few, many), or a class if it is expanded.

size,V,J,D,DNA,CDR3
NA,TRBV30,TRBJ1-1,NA,TGTGCCTGGAGTGAAGGTAGGGGTACCACTGAAGCTTTCTTT,CAWSEGRGTTEAFF
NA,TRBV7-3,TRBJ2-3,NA,TGTGCCAGCAGCCCACGGACAGCCACCGTCGATACGCAGTATTTT,CASSPRTATVDTQYF
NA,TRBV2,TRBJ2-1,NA,TGTGCCAGCACCGGCGGAGGGGCCTCCTACAATGAGCAGTTCTTC,CASTGGGASYNEQFF
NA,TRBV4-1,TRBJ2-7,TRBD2,TGCGCCAGCAGCCACCAATTTAGCGGGATAACCTACGAGCAGTACTTC,CASSHQFSGITYEQYF
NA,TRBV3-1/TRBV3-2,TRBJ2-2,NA,TGTGCCAGCAGCCTTCGGGACACGCGATGGGACACCGGGGAGCTGTTTTTT,CASSLRDTRWDTGELFF
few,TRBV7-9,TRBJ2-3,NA,TGTGCCAGCAGCCAAGGGCAGGGAGATACGCAGTATTTT,CASSQGQGDTQYF
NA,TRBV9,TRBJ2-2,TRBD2,TGTGCCAGCAGCCCTGGGGGGACTAGCGGGAGGGCCAGAACCGGGGAGCTGTTTTTT,CASSPGGTSGRARTGELFF
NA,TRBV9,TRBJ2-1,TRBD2,TGTGCCAGCAGCGTAACCCCTAGCGGGAGTAATGAGCAGTTCTTC,CASSVTPSGSNEQFF
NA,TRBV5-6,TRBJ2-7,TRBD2,TGTGCCAGCAGCTTGTTTGGGGGAGGGCGCGAGCAGTACTTC,CASSLFGGGREQYF
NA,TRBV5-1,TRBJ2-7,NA,TGCGCCAGCAGAGTCTCCGGACAGACCTACGAGCAGTACTTC,CASRVSGQTYEQYF
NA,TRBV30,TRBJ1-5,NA,TGTGCCTGGAGTGAACAGGGTGGTCAGCCCCAGCATTTT,CAWSEQGGQPQHF
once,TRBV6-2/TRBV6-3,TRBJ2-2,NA,TGTGCCAGCAGTTACCAGGTCAACACCGGGGAGCTGTTTTTT,CASSYQVNTGELFF
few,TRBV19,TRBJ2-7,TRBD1,TGTGCCAGTAGTGTGAGATCCGGACAGGGAAGGGGCTCCTACGAGCAGTACTTC,CASSVRSGQGRGSYEQYF
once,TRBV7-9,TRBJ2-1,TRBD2,TGTGCCAGCAGCTCATACCGACTAGCGGGGGGAGATGAGCAGTTCTTC,CASSSYRLAGGDEQFF
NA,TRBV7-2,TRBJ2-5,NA,TGTGCCAGCAGCTCGGACAGTCAAATCGAGTACTTC,CASSSDSQIEYF
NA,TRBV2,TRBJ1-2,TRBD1,TGTGCCAGCAGTGACGAGGGGGCTAGAGGCTACACCTTC,CASSDEGARGYTF
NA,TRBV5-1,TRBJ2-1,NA,TGCGCCAGCAGCTCCTCAGGGTCGGGCGGATCCTACAATGAGCAGTTCTTC,CASSSSGSGGSYNEQFF
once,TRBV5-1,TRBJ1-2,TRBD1,TGCGCCAGCAGCTTGGCCGGGACAGCCCATGGCTACACCTTC,CASSLAGTAHGYTF
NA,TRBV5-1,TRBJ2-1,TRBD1,TGCGCCAGCAGCTTGGCCGGACAGGTCCCTTTCTCCTACAATGAGCAGTTCTTC,CASSLAGQVPFSYNEQFF
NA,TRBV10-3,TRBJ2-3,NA,TGTGCCAGCGGGTCTAACACAGATACGCAGTATTTT,CASGSNTDTQYF
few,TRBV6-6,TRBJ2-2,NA,TGTGCCAGCAGTAGCGGGTTGAACACCGGGGAGCTGTTTTTT,CASSSGLNTGELFF
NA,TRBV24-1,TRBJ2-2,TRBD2,TGTGCCACCAGTGATTTGGGGACTAGCGGGAGGAACACCGGGGAGCTGTTTTTT,CATSDLGTSGRNTGELFF
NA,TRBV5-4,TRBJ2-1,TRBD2,TGTGCCAGCAGCTTGGGAGCGGGGGACTACAATGAGCAGTTCTTC,CASSLGAGDYNEQFF
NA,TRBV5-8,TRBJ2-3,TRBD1,TGTGCCAGCAGCAGGGGACAGCGCACAGATACGCAGTATTTT,CASSRGQRTDTQYF
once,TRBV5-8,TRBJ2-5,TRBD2,TGTGCCAGCAGCCGCGGCGGCGGGGGGGGACAAGAGACCCAGTACTTC,CASSRGGGGGQETQYF
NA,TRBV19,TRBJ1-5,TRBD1,TGTGCCAGTAGTATCCGAGGGACAGGCGCCTTGGAACAGCCCCAGCATTTT,CASSIRGTGALEQPQHF
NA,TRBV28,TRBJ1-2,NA,TGTGCCAGCAGTTTAAACGGCAGGGAGGGCGGCTACACCTTC,CASSLNGREGGYTF
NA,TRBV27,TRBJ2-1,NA,TGTGCCAGCAGTTTTGAGGCCCTGAGCTCCTACAATGAGCAGTTCTTC,CASSFEALSSYNEQFF
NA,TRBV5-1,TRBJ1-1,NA,TGCGCCAGCAGCTTGGAGCAGGGGAGTGAAGCTTTCTTT,CASSLEQGSEAFF
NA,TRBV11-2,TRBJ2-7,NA,TGTGCCAGCAGCTTAGGTTTGGGGCGGAGCTCCTACGAGCAGTACTTC,CASSLGLGRSSYEQYF
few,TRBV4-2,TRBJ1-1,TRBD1,TGTGCCAGCAGCCAAGATCTTGCAGGGGGCGTCCGGAACACTGAAGCTTTCTTT,CASSQDLAGGVRNTEAFF
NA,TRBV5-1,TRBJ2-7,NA,TGCGCCAGCAGTCCCCAGGAGGGCGTCGGGGAGCAGTACTTC,CASSPQEGVGEQYF
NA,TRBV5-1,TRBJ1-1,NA,TGCGCCAGCAGCCTCGAGCCGGGACACAAGAACACTGAAGCTTTCTTT,CASSLEPGHKNTEAFF
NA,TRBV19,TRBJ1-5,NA,TGTGCCAGTAGGAGAGCGGGGCCGATCAATCAGCCCCAGCATTTT,CASRRAGPINQPQHF
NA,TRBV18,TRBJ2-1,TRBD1,TGTGCCAGCTCACCCGGACAGGGGGCGAGTGAGCAGTTCTTC,CASSPGQGASEQFF
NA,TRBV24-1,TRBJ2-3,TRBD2,TGTGCCACCGCTTCCGGGGGGGCCGGCACAGATACGCAGTATTTT,CATASGGAGTDTQYF
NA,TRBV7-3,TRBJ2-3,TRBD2,TGTGCCACCTCCAACGGGGGGGCCTTAGATACGCAGTATTTT,CATSNGGALDTQYF
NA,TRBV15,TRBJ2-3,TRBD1,TGTGCCACCAGCAGAGGGTTTACAGGGGGCAGACGGGATACGCAGTATTTT,CATSRGFTGGRRDTQYF
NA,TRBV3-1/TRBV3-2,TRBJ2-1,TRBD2,TGTGCCAGCAGCCAAGAAACTAGCGGGGGGGGTTACAATGAGCAGTTCTTC,CASSQETSGGGYNEQFF
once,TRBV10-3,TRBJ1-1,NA,TGTGCCATCAGTGATCCCGGGAAGAACACTGAAGCTTTCTTT,CAISDPGKNTEAFF
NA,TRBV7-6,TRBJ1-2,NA,TGTGCCAGCAGCTTAGATCCCATGAGCGGCTACACCTTC,CASSLDPMSGYTF
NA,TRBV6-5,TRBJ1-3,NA,TGTGCCAGCAGTTCCTTTATCGGGGGAAACACCATATATTTT,CASSSFIGGNTIYF
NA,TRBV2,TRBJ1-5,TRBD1,TGTGCCAGCAGTGGGACAGGGGGCAATCAGCCCCAGCATTTT,CASSGTGGNQPQHF
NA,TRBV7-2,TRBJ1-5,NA,TGTGCCAGCAGCGAAAGCGGGACGTATAGCAATCAGCCCCAGCATTTT,CASSESGTYSNQPQHF
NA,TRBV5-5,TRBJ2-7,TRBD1,TGTGCCAGCAGCTCCGGGACAGGGGCCTCCTACGAGCAGTACTTC,CASSSGTGASYEQYF
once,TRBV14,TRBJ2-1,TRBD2,TGTGCCAGCAGCCAAGGTAGCGGGAGCTTTAATGAGCAGTTCTTC,CASSQGSGSFNEQFF
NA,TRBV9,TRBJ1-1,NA,TGTGCCAGCAGCGTTTCTTGGCTGCAGAACACTGAAGCTTTCTTT,CASSVSWLQNTEAFF
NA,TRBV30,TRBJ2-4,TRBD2,TGTGCCTGGAGAGCGGGAGGCCCAGGCGGGGGCATTCAGTACTTC,CAWRAGGPGGGIQYF